The TCR beta chain under discussion was sequenced for a study of blood T cells in healthy people across ages. Study-wide results and caveats: A greater number of naive CD4+ cells and higher diversity distinguished long-lived donors from aged donors. Calculation of diversity from one million T cells yielded estimates considered to be underestimates.

This CDR3 is 13 amino acids long. The V end was cut by 4 bases, the J end by 6 bases, with 11 bases between. On this clonotype: The antigen is undetermined.

There were at least 6 micrograms of total RNA extracted from every sample. A second about 7 to 11 cycle PCR used barcoded and J-beta primers. A tag from a template-switch adaptor with 12 random nucleotides marked each cDNA molecule. TCRdb analysed the 5' RACE reads with MiXCR anew, one entry per CDR3 protein. Among some 780,000 distinct CDR3 sequences, around 50% were seen once, and the ten largest hold around 25%. The chain combines TRBV12-3 or TRBV12-4 with TRBJ2-3; D is uncertain. This clonotype was sampled from a man aged 40-49 years in good health. The sample was blood. CDR3 nucleotides: TGTGCCAGCAGTTATATCAACGAGGATACGCAGTATTTT. Protein product: CASSYINEDTQYF.